What follows are 10 T cell receptor beta chains derived from one specimen sequenced in a study of chemoradiotherapy in HPV16-positive cancers. TCRdb keeps only in-frame clones here, not all; method: immunoSEQ multiplex PCR. The sample includes about 1,400 clones, 72% of them seen just once. This sample comprised tumor tissue, obtained from a patient who underwent chemoradiotherapy. Receptor source: a human donor with HPV-associated anogenital cancer.

J is TRBJ2-2 and V is TRBV7-2; TRBD2 agrees at 9 bases. CDR1 and CDR2 from the germline V gene are SGHTA and FQGNSA. The CDR3 totals 17 residues. The junction had 8 bases not matched to a gene; V was cut back by 1 base and J by 5 bases. In DNA form, the CDR3 reads TGTGCCAGCAGCTTAGGAGGTAGCGGGAGTAGGACCGGGGAGCTGTTTTTT. It yields the protein CASSLGGSGSRTGELFF.

V usage is TRBV6-6 and J usage is TRBJ2-1; D gene ambiguous. Trimming took 4 bases from V and 8 from J, leaving 15 bases between them. The CDR3 totals 14 residues. From germline, CDR1 is MNHNY and CDR2 SVGAGI (reference sequence). CDR3 in amino acids: CASSSPRALDEQFF. The DNA for the CDR3 is TGTGCCAGCAGTTCCCCTAGGGCGCTGGATGAGCAGTTCTTC.

The chain recombines TRBV29-1 with TRBJ2-7; no definite D call. This CDR3 has 14 residues. Per germline, CDR1 SQVTM and CDR2 ANQGSEA. Deletions cut 4 bases from V and 3 bases from J, with 16 bases between. The CDR3: CSVVGLGRNYEQYF. The CDR3 DNA sequence: TGCAGCGTTGTAGGCTTGGGCCGAAACTACGAGCAGTACTTC.

The DNA of the CDR3 is TGTGCCAGCAGTTATGACGCAGGGGGCCGACAAGAGACCCAGTACTTC. Protein: CASSYDAGGRQETQYF. This rearrangement joins TRBV7-2 to TRBJ2-5; 8 bases fit TRBD1. Germline-derived CDR1 and CDR2 are SGHTA and FQGNSA. V gave up 6 bases and J gave up 2 bases; unmatched junction bases: 11. CDR3 length equals 16 residues.

This clone was seen a few times. The chain uses TRBV2 and TRBJ2-7; possible D gene TRBD2, 5 bases. V was trimmed by 6 bases and J by 0 bases, leaving 15 bases between them. CDR3 size: 15 residues. Germline V gene data show CDR1 as SNHLY and CDR2 as FYNNEI. The CDR3 DNA sequence: TGTGCCAGCAGCTCAGTCGAGCGGAGCTCCTACGAGCAGTACTTC. Amino acid sequence: CASSSVERSSYEQYF.

The chain is built from TRBV19 and TRBJ1-5, with 7 bases identical to TRBD1. Looked up from germline, CDR1 is LNHDA and CDR2 is SQIVND (reference sequence). V lost 7 bases, J lost 10 bases, and 7 bases stayed unmatched. The CDR3 runs to 12 residues. The CDR3 DNA reads TGTGCCAGTACACAGGGGCCCGTTCCCCAGCATTTT. It codes for CASTQGPVPQHF.

The V and J genes are TRBV13 and TRBJ2-3; D is uncertain. Trimming removed 1 base at V and 2 bases at J, with 4 bases between. Germline loops: CDR1 PRHDT, CDR2 FYEKMQ (reference sequence). This CDR3 comprises 13 residues. The CDR3 DNA is TGTGCCAGCAGCTTAGTAGACACAGATACGCAGTATTTT. This encodes CASSLVDTDTQYF. The variable domain in full, completed from reference TRBV13 and TRBJ2-3, reads AAGVIQSPRHLIKEKRETATLKCYPIPRHDTVYWYQQGPGQDPQFLISFYEKMQSDKGSIPDRFSAQQFSDYHSELNMSSLELGDSALYFCASSLVDTDTQYFGPGTRLTVL.

A word on this clone: This sample includes further DNA sequences coding for the same CDR3. V gene TRBV7-2 combines with J gene TRBJ1-3; 7 bases match TRBD1. The CDR3 consists of 17 residues. Germline V lookup: CDR1 SGHTA, CDR2 FQGNSA. Trimming removed 5 bases from V and 0 bases from J; junction bases left unmatched: 10. The CDR3 is CASSGGKGAHSGNTIYF. DNA of the CDR3: TGTGCCAGCAGCGGGGGAAAGGGGGCCCACTCTGGAAACACCATATATTTT.

The chain uses TRBV28 and TRBJ2-2; D may be TRBD2 (6 bases). The germline V gene encodes CDR1 MDHEN and CDR2 SYDVKM. V shed 2 bases and J shed 4 bases, with 11 bases lying between them. The CDR3 sequence is 15 residues long. The CDR3 spells CASSLGLAFTGELFF. In DNA form, the CDR3 reads TGTGCCAGCAGTTTAGGGCTAGCGTTCACCGGGGAGCTGTTTTTT.

The rearrangement links TRBV7-2 to TRBJ2-2; the match to TRBD2 covers 9 bases. The junction had 5 bases not matched to a gene; V was cut back by 1 base and J by 5 bases. The CDR3 is 16 residues long. From germline, CDR1 is SGHTA and CDR2 FQGNSA. CDR3 amino acids: CASSLVGAGGTGELFF. The CDR3 bases are TGTGCCAGCAGCTTAGTGGGAGCGGGGGGTACCGGGGAGCTGTTTTTT.